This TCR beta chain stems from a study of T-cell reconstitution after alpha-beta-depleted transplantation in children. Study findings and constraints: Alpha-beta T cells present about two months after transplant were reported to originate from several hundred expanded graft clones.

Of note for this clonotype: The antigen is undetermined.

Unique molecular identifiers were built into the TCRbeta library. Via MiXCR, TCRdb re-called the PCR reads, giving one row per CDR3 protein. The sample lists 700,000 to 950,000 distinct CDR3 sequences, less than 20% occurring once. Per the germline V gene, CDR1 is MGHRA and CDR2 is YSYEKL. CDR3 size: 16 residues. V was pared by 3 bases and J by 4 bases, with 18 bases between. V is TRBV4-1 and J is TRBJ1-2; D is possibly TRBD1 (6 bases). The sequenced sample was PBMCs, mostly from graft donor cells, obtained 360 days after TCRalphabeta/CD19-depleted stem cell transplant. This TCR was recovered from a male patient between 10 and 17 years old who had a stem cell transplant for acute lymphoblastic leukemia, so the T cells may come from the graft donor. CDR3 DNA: TGCGCCAGCAGCCAGCCCACCGGGACACTAGTCTATGGCTACACCTTC. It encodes CASSQPTGTLVYGYTF.